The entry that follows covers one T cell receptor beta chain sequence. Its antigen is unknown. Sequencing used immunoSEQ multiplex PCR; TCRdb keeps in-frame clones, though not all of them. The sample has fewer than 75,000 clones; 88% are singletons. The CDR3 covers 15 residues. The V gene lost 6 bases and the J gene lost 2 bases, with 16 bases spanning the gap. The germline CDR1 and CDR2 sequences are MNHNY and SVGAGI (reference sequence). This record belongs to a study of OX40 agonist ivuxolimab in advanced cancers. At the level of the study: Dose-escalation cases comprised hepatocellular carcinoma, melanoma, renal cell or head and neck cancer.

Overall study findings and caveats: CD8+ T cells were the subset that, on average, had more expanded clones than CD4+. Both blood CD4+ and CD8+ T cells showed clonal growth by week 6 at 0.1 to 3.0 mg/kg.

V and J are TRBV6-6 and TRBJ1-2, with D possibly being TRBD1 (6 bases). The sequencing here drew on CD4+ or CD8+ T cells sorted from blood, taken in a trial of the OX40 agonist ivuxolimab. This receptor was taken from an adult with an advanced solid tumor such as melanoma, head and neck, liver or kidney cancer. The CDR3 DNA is TGTGCCAGCAGCCCAATCGGGGGGGGCAACTATGGCTACACCTTC. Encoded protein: CASSPIGGGNYGYTF.